This T cell receptor beta chain derives from a study of T cells expressing NK-cell markers. Study as a whole: There were seven HCMV-seropositive donors and one seronegative donor among the eight sequenced.

The germline gives CDR1 SGHKS, CDR2 YYEKEE (reference sequence). This CDR3 is built from 20 residues. TCRdb reprocessed the 5' RACE reads and reports one entry per CDR3 protein, with no DNA. In total, the table holds 350,000 to 400,000 distinct CDR3 sequences. Material for sequencing was blood T cells: a sorted CD56 or NKG2C T cell subset, CD4+ or CD8+ T cells, or bulk PBMC T cells (not recorded which). This sequence originates from a woman aged 45-65 years in good health. This rearrangement joins TRBV5-5 to TRBJ2-3; TCRdb's D gene call, TRBD2, goes unchecked for lack of DNA. The CDR3 sequence is CASSFAAPSGRASVSDTQYF.